Presented here are 19 T cell receptor beta chains from one specimen sequenced in a study of regulatory T cells in long-lasting Graves disease. Libraries of TCR beta came from iRepertoire HTBI primers plus Arm-PCR of CDR3 regions. Via MiXCR, TCRdb re-called the multiplex PCR reads, giving one row per CDR3 protein. Of roughly 360,000 distinct CDR3 sequences in the sample, less than 30% are singletons; the top ten hold approximately 28%. The time point here: persistent/refractory GD, antithyroid drugs over 5 years with positive TRAb. Isolated PBMC RNA provided the starting material for the TCR library. Specimen: peripheral blood mononuclear cells (PBMCs), collected when the disease was refractory, from a patient treated with antithyroid drugs. The receptors shown here come from a woman aged 40 to 50 with Graves disease.

In this sample, this clonotype turned up a few times. The chain's CDR3 is CSVDSQNTGELFF. The CDR3 DNA sequence: TGCAGCGTTGATTCCCAGAACACCGGGGAGCTGTTTTTT. The chain has TRBV29-1 and TRBJ2-2; D remains unclear. CDR3 length: 13 amino acids. V was clipped by 3 bases and J by 1 base, with 6 bases between them. Per the germline V gene, CDR1 is SQVTM and CDR2 is ANQGSEA.

Notes on this clonotype: Possible read error: a much larger clone is one base away. The chain is built from TRBV7-3 and TRBJ2-7, with TRBD2 matching 8 bases. Germline loops: CDR1 SGHTA, CDR2 FQGTGA. The CDR3 is made up of 14 amino acids. V was pared by 1 base and J by 7 bases, with 6 bases of the junction left unmatched. Here the CDR3 reads CASSLIGGGNEQYF. In DNA, the CDR3 is TGTGCCAGCAGCTTAATCGGGGGGGGCAATGAGCAGTACTTC.

The chain is built from TRBV29-1 and TRBJ1-4, with a tentative D call TRBD1 (5 bases). CDR1 is SQVTM and CDR2 is ANQGSEA in the germline V gene. Trimming removed 5 bases at V and 8 bases at J, with 18 bases between. The length of the CDR3 is 14 residues. The CDR3 spells CSVTGTRHGEKLFF. The DNA of the CDR3 is TGCAGCGTTACCGGGACCCGCCATGGGGAAAAACTGTTTTTT. Combining the CDR3 with reference TRBV29-1 and TRBJ1-4 gives the whole variable domain SAVISQKPSRDICQRGTSLTIQCQVDSQVTMMFWYRQQPGQSLTLIATANQGSEATYESGFVIDKFPISRPNLTFSTLTVSNMSPEDSSIYLCSVTGTRHGEKLFFGSGTQLSVL.

Many counts were recorded for this clonotype. The chain employs TRBV7-3 and TRBJ2-2; TRBD1 matches at 9 bases. Germline CDR1 is SGHTA and CDR2 is FQGTGA. Germline trimming cut 5 bases from V and 4 bases from J; bases unmatched to any gene: 5. The CDR3 spans 15 residues. DNA of the CDR3: TGTGCCAGCAGCATCGGGACAGGGAGCACCGGGGAGCTGTTTTTT. It codes for CASSIGTGSTGELFF.

Many counts were recorded for this clonotype. The rearrangement joins TRBV6-1 to TRBJ2-7; D may correspond to TRBD1 or TRBD2 (5 bases each). V shed 4 bases and J shed 4 bases, with 14 bases lying between them. The CDR3 contains 14 residues. Germline CDR1 MNHNS, CDR2 SASEGT. In DNA form, the CDR3 reads TGTGCCAGCAGTGGGGCAGGGCGGAGGTACGAGCAGTACTTC. It is translated as CASSGAGRRYEQYF.

This clonotype was seen repeatedly, ten times or more. The chain employs TRBV5-1 and TRBJ1-2; a possible D gene is TRBD1 (5 bases). The germline V gene encodes CDR1 SGHRS and CDR2 YFSETQ. The CDR3 totals 14 residues. Between the trimmed V and J ends, which lost 7 bases and 5 bases, there was a span of 18 bases. Written as DNA, the CDR3 is TGCGCCAGCGCCGACGGAGGGGCGAGTTATGGCTACACCTTC. It codes for CASADGGASYGYTF.

This clonotype was detected ten times or more. The chain employs TRBV28 and TRBJ2-7; 10 bases fit TRBD1. V lost 7 bases and J lost 7; bases outside the gene matches: 13. This CDR3 comprises 15 residues. Germline V lookup: CDR1 MDHEN, CDR2 SYDVKM. The CDR3 sequence is CASTSGTGVLREQYF. In DNA, the CDR3 is TGTGCCAGCACCTCCGGGACAGGGGTCCTAAGGGAGCAGTACTTC.

The V call is TRBV24-1, the J call TRBJ2-1; 8 bases are shared with TRBD2. Germline V gene sequence: CDR1 KGHDR, CDR2 SFDVKD. This CDR3 spans 16 amino acids. Losses at the gene ends were 5 bases for V and 1 base for J; bases not matched to a gene: 6. The CDR3 DNA is TGTGCCACCAGTGTTACGGGCGGGAGGTCCTACAATGAGCAGTTCTTC. Its translation is CATSVTGGRSYNEQFF.

This clonotype was seen more than once but under ten times. Written as DNA, the CDR3 is TGTGCCAGCAGCCGGGGGGCTACGGGGCGAAACGAGCAGTACTTC. Translating gives CASSRGATGRNEQYF. This chain links TRBV3-1 with TRBJ2-7; TRBD1 or TRBD2 may be the D gene (6 bases each). Germline V CDR1 and CDR2: LGHDT, YNNKEL (reference sequence). Deletions cut 4 bases from V and 5 bases from J, with 18 bases between. This CDR3 contains 15 residues.

The V and J genes are TRBV28 and TRBJ2-7; no clear D gene. V lost 2 bases to trimming and J lost 6 bases, with 8 bases between them. The CDR3 consists of 12 residues. Germline V CDR1 and CDR2: MDHEN, SYDVKM. DNA for the CDR3: TGTGCCAGCAGTTTACAATGGGCCGAGCAGTACTTC. This codes for CASSLQWAEQYF.

The rearrangement uses TRBV13 and TRBJ2-7, with D unresolved. The germline gives CDR1 PRHDT, CDR2 FYEKMQ (reference sequence). The CDR3 contains 14 residues. V was trimmed by 0 bases and J by 3 bases, leaving 9 bases between them. This CDR3 reads CASSLGRADYEQYF. The DNA for the CDR3 is TGTGCCAGCAGCTTAGGCCGGGCAGACTACGAGCAGTACTTC.

This clonotype came up a few times. This chain connects TRBV7-2 to TRBJ2-3; D is perhaps TRBD1 or TRBD2 (5 bases each). This CDR3 is built from 15 residues. With 5 bases removed from V and 2 bases from J, the gap between germline ends came to 14 bases. Germline-derived CDR1 and CDR2 are SGHTA and FQGNSA. CDR3 residues: CASSHPGRSTDTQYF. CDR3 nucleotides: TGTGCCAGCAGCCACCCGGGGCGTTCCACAGATACGCAGTATTTT.

V usage is TRBV24-1 and J usage is TRBJ2-5, with D possibly matching TRBD1 (5 bases). Per the germline V gene, CDR1 is KGHDR and CDR2 is SFDVKD. The CDR3 length is 13 residues. The V gene lost 2 bases and the J gene lost 3 bases, with 6 bases spanning the gap. CDR3 DNA: TGTGCCACCAGTGATTACAGGAAAGAGACCCAGTACTTC. It encodes CATSDYRKETQYF.

The gene calls are TRBV7-2 and TRBJ2-7; D possibly corresponds to TRBD1 (5 bases). The CDR3 contains 13 residues. Per germline, CDR1 SGHTA and CDR2 FQGNSA. Trimming cost V 5 bases and J 3 bases, with 11 bases left between them. CDR3 bases: TGTGCCAGCAGCCTGCCCCAGGGCTACGAGCAGTACTTC. It codes for CASSLPQGYEQYF.

This chain connects TRBV28 to TRBJ2-3; TRBD2 matches 7 bases. Germline loops: CDR1 MDHEN, CDR2 SYDVKM. This CDR3 comprises 15 residues. J lost 3 bases, V lost 5 bases, and 8 bases had no gene match. The CDR3 spells CASSRAGFRTDTQYF. In nucleotides, the CDR3 is TGTGCCAGCAGTCGAGCGGGATTTAGGACAGATACGCAGTATTTT. Complete variable domain (other parts from reference TRBV28 and TRBJ2-3): DVKVTQSSRYLVKRTGEKVFLECVQDMDHENMFWYRQDPGLGLRLIYFSYDVKMKEKGDIPEGYSVSREKKERFSLILESASTNQTSMYLCASSRAGFRTDTQYFGPGTRLTVL.

This chain links TRBV2 with TRBJ2-6; D is ambiguous. The CDR3 runs to 16 residues. Germline CDR1 and CDR2: SNHLY and FYNNEI. V lost 2 bases to trimming and J lost 0 bases, with 8 bases between them. The CDR3 region has the DNA TGTGCCAGCAGTGAACGAGACGGCTCTGGGGCCAACGTCCTGACTTTC. This sequence encodes CASSERDGSGANVLTF.

This clonotype occurred many times. The DNA of the CDR3 is TGTGCCAGCAGTCCTTGGCGGCGGGAGACCCAGTACTTC. Translation gives CASSPWRRETQYF. The rearrangement joins TRBV12-3 or TRBV12-4 to TRBJ2-5; D is ambiguous. Deletions cut 5 bases from V and 5 bases from J, with 12 bases between. The CDR3 has 13 amino acids.

In its sample, this clonotype was seen many times. The rearrangement uses TRBV28 and TRBJ2-7; 7 positions agree with TRBD1. After removal of 8 bases from V and 5 bases from J, the junction contained 15 bases not matched to a gene. Germline CDR1 MDHEN, CDR2 SYDVKM. The CDR3 runs 15 residues. This CDR3 reads CASGVDGQENDEQYF. The CDR3 nucleotides read TGTGCCAGCGGAGTGGATGGACAGGAAAACGACGAGCAGTACTTC. Full variable domain (missing parts from reference TRBV28 and TRBJ2-7): DVKVTQSSRYLVKRTGEKVFLECVQDMDHENMFWYRQDPGLGLRLIYFSYDVKMKEKGDIPEGYSVSREKKERFSLILESASTNQTSMYLCASGVDGQENDEQYFGPGTRLTVT.

This clonotype was seen a handful of times. The gene calls are TRBV29-1 and TRBJ2-3; D gene unclear. CDR1 and CDR2 (germline): SQVTM, ANQGSEA. This CDR3 is 12 amino acids long. The ends were cut back, 3 bases at V and 0 bases at J, with 4 bases in the middle. In DNA, the CDR3 is TGCAGCGTTGACAGGAGCACAGATACGCAGTATTTT. Translation gives CSVDRSTDTQYF.